The clone carrying this T cell receptor beta chain came up many times. The CDR3 covers 14 residues. CDR1 SGDLS and CDR2 YYNGEE come from the germline V gene. V dropped 2 bases and J dropped 3 bases, with 11 bases sitting between them. The library was built from roughly 400 ng RNA with molecular barcoded adaptors for alpha/delta and beta/gamma chains. TCRdb re-derived calls from the reads in MiXCR, one entry per CDR3 protein. The sample lists approximately 14,000 distinct CDR3 sequences; roughly 20% were seen once. The data originate from a study of read filtering for tumor transcriptome and immune sequencing. In the study overall: TCR-mapped reads were about 4 to 11 million with IR-seq versus about 85 to 1,300 with RNA-seq.

J is TRBJ2-5 and V is TRBV9; D is ambiguous. The clonotype comes from a donor at least 40 years old with multiple myeloma. Sequencing input: a population of CD138-negative cells sorted from bone marrow. This chain's CDR3 is CASSVDDGEETQYF. CDR3 DNA: TGTGCCAGCAGCGTGGACGATGGGGAAGAGACCCAGTACTTC.